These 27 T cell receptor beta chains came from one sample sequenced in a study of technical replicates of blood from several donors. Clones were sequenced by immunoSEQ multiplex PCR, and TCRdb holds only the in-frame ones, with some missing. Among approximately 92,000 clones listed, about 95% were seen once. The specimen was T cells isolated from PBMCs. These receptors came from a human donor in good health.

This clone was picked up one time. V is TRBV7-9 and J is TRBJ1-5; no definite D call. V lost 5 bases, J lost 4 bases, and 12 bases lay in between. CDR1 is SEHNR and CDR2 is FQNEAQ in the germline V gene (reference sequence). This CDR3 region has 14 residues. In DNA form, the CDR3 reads TGTGCCAGCAGCCTGGGATCGGGGAATCAGCCCCAGCATTTT. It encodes CASSLGSGNQPQHF. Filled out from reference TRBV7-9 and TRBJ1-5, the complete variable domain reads DTGVSQNPRHKITKRGQNVTFRCDPISEHNRLYWYRQTLGQGPEFLTYFQNEAQLEKSRLLSDRFSAERPKGSFSTLEIQRTEQGDSAMYLCASSLGSGNQPQHFGDGTRLSIL.

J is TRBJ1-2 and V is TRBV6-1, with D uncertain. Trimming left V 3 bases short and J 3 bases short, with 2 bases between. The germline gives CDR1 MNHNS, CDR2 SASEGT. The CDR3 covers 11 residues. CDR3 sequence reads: CASSDYYGYTF. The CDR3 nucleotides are TGTGCCAGCAGTGACTACTATGGCTACACCTTC.

CDR3 DNA: TGTGCCAGCATCCTACCGGGACTAGCGGGAGGTGAGCAGTTCTTC. This sequence encodes CASILPGLAGGEQFF. The rearrangement links TRBV6-1 to TRBJ2-1; 15 nucleotides align to TRBD2. V was pared by 7 bases and J by 9 bases, with 7 bases of the junction left unmatched. CDR1 and CDR2 from the germline V gene are MNHNS and SASEGT. This CDR3 has 15 residues.

The CDR3: CASSLGIRYEQYF. The CDR3 DNA follows: TGTGCCAGCAGCTTAGGGATACGGTACGAGCAGTACTTC. The V call is TRBV13, the J call TRBJ2-7; D is uncertain. The CDR3 sequence is 13 residues long. The V end was cut by 0 bases, the J end by 4 bases, with 7 bases between. Germline-derived CDR1 and CDR2 are PRHDT and FYEKMQ (reference sequence).

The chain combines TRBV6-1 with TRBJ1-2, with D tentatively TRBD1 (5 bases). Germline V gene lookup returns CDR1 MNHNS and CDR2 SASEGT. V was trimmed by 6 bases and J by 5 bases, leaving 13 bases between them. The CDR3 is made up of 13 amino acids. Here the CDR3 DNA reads TGTGCCAGCAGAATCGGGACTGCTTATGGCTACACCTTC. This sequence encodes CASRIGTAYGYTF.

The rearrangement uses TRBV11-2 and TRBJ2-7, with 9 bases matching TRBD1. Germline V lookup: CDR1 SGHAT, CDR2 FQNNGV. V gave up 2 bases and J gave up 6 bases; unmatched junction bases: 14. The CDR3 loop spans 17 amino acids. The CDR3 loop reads CASSLNLRGQGKGEQYF. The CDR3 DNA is TGTGCCAGCAGCTTAAACCTTCGGGGACAGGGAAAAGGCGAGCAGTACTTC.

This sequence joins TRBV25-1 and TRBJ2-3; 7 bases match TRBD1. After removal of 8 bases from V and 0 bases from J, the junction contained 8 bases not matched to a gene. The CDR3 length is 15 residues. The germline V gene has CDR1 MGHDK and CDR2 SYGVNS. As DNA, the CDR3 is TGTGCCAGCTCCAGGACAGGCTCTAGCACAGATACGCAGTATTTT. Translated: CASSRTGSSTDTQYF.

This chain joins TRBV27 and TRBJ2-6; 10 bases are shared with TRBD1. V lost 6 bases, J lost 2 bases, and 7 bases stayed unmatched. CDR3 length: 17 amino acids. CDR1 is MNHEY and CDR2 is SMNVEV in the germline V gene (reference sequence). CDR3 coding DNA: TGTGCCAGCAGGACCCGGGACAGGGGCGCTGGGGCCAACGTCCTGACTTTC. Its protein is CASRTRDRGAGANVLTF. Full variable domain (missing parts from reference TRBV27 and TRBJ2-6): EAQVTQNPRYLITVTGKKLTVTCSQNMNHEYMSWYRQDPGLGLRQIYYSMNVEVTDKGDVPEGYKVSRKEKRNFPLILESPSPNQTSLYFCASRTRDRGAGANVLTFGAGSRLTVL.

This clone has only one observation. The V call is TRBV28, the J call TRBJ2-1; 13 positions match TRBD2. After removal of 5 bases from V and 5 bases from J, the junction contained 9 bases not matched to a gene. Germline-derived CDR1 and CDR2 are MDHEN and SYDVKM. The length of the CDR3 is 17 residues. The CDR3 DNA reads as TGTGCCAGCAGTCTCCCACGACTAGCGGGAGGAAACAATGAGCAGTTCTTC. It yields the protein CASSLPRLAGGNNEQFF.

The CDR3 DNA is TGTGCCAGCAGCTCGTGGACTAGCGGCGAAGAGACCCAGTACTTC. Amino acids: CASSSWTSGEETQYF. The rearrangement joins TRBV13 to TRBJ2-5; 10 nucleotides line up with TRBD2. The J segment lost 3 bases and the V segment lost 4 bases, leaving 5 bases of the junction unmatched. This CDR3 has 15 amino acids. Germline V gene lookup returns CDR1 PRHDT and CDR2 FYEKMQ (reference sequence). The whole variable domain, remainder taken from reference TRBV13 and TRBJ2-5, is AAGVIQSPRHLIKEKRETATLKCYPIPRHDTVYWYQQGPGQDPQFLISFYEKMQSDKGSIPDRFSAQQFSDYHSELNMSSLELGDSALYFCASSSWTSGEETQYFGPGTRLLVL.

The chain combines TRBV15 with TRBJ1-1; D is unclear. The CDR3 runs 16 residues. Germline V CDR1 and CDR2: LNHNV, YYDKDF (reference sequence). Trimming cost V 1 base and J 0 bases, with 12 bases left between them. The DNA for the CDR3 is TGTGCCACCAGCAGAGGAGTTGGGAGTCTGAACACTGAAGCTTTCTTT. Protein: CATSRGVGSLNTEAFF. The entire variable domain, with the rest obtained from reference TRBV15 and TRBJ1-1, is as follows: DAMVIQNPRYQVTQFGKPVTLSCSQTLNHNVMYWYQQKSSQAPKLLFHYYDKDFNNEADTPDNFQSRRPNTSFCFLDIRSPGLGDTAMYLCATSRGVGSLNTEAFFGQGTRLTVV.

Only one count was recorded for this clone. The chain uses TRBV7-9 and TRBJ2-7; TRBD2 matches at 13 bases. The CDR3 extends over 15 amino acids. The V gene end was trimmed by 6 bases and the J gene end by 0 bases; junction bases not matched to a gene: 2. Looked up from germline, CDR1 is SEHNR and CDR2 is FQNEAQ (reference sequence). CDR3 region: CASRRTSGSSYEQYF. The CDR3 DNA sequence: TGTGCCAGCAGACGGACTAGCGGGAGCTCCTACGAGCAGTACTTC.

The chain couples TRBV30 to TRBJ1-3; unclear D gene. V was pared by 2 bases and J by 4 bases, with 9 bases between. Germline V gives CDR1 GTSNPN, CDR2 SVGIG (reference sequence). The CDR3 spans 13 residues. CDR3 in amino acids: CAWSPGGGNTIYF. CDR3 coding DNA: TGTGCCTGGAGTCCGGGAGGGGGAAACACCATATATTTT.

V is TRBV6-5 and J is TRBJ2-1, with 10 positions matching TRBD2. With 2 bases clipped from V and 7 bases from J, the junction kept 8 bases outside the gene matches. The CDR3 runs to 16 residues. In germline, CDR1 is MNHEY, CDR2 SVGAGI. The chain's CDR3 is CASSYGLAGGGNEQFF. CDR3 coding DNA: TGTGCCAGCAGTTACGGTTTAGCGGGAGGTGGTAATGAGCAGTTCTTC.

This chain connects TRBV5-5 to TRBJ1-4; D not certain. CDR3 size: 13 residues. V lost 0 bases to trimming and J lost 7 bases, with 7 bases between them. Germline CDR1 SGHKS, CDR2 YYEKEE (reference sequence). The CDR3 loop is CASSLGAREKLFF. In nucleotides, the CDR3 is TGTGCCAGCAGCTTGGGGGCGCGTGAAAAACTGTTTTTT.

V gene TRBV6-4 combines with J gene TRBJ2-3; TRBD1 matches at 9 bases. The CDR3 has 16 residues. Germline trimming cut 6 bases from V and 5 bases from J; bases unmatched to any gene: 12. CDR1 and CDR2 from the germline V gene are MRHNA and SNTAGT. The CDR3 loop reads CASSATGGAWVDTQYF. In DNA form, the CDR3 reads TGTGCCAGCAGCGCTACAGGGGGCGCGTGGGTAGATACGCAGTATTTT.

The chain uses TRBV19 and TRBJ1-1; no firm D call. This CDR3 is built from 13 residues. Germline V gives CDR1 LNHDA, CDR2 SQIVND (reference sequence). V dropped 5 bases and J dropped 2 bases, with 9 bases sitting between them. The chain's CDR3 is CASSSQANTEAFF. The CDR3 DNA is TGTGCCAGTAGTTCCCAGGCAAACACTGAAGCTTTCTTT.

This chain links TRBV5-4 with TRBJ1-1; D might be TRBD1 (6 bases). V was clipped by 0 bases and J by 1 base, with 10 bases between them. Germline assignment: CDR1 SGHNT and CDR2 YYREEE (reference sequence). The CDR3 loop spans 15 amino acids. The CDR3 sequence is CASSLARGENTEAFF. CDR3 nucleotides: TGTGCCAGCAGCTTGGCCAGGGGAGAGAACACTGAAGCTTTCTTT.

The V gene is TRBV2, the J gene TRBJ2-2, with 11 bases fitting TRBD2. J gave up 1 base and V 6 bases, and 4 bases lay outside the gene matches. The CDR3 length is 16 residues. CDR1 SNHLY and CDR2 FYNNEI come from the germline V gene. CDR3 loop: CASRGGLAENTGELFF. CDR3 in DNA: TGTGCCAGCAGGGGGGGACTAGCGGAGAACACCGGGGAGCTGTTTTTT.

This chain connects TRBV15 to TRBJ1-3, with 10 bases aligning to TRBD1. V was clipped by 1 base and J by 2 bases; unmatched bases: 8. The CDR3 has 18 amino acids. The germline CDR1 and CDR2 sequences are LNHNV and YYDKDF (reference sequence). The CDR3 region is CATSRVGTGEITGNTIYF. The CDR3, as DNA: TGTGCCACCAGCAGAGTCGGGACAGGGGAAATCACTGGAAACACCATATATTTT. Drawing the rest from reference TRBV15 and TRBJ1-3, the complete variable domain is DAMVIQNPRYQVTQFGKPVTLSCSQTLNHNVMYWYQQKSSQAPKLLFHYYDKDFNNEADTPDNFQSRRPNTSFCFLDIRSPGLGDTAMYLCATSRVGTGEITGNTIYFGEGSWLTVV.

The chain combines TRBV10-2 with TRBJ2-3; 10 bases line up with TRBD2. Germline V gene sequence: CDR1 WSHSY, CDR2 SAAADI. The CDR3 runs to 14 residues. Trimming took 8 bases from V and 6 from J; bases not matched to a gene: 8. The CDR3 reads CASQEREGVDTQYF. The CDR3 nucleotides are TGCGCCAGCCAAGAGCGGGAGGGTGTGGATACGCAGTATTTT.

Here the CDR3 DNA reads TGTGCCGCTGGGATGGGGGCAGGGGCCGGGAATCAGCCCCAGCATTTT. Protein product: CAAGMGAGAGNQPQHF. The chain recombines TRBV30 with TRBJ1-5; D may be TRBD1 (6 bases). Germline V gene data show CDR1 as GTSNPN and CDR2 as SVGIG (reference sequence). CDR3 size: 16 residues. V dropped 8 bases and J dropped 4 bases, with 24 bases sitting between them. The entire variable domain, with the rest obtained from reference TRBV30 and TRBJ1-5, is as follows: SQTIHQWPATLVQPVGSPLSLECTVEGTSNPNLYWYRQAAGRGLQLLFYSVGIGQISSEVPQNLSASRPQDRQFILSSKKLLLSDSGFYLCAAGMGAGAGNQPQHFGDGTRLSIL.

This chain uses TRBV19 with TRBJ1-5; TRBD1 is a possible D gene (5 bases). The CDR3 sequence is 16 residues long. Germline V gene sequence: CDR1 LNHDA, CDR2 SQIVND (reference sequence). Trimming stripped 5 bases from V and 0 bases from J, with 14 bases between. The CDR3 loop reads CASSPSGLHSNQPQHF. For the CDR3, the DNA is TGTGCCAGTAGTCCGTCGGGACTGCATAGCAATCAGCCCCAGCATTTT.

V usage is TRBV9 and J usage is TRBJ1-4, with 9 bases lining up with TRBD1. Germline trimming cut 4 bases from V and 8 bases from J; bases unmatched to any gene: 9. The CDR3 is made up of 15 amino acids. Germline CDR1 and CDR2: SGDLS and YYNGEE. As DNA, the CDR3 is TGTGCCAGCAGCAGCTATGGACAGGGGTACGAAAAACTGTTTTTT. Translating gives CASSSYGQGYEKLFF.

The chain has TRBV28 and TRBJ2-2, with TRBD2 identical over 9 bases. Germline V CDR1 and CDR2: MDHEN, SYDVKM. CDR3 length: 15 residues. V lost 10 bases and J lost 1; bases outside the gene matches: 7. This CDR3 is CAMRGGVMNTGELFF. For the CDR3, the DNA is TGTGCCATGCGGGGGGGAGTCATGAACACCGGGGAGCTGTTTTTT.

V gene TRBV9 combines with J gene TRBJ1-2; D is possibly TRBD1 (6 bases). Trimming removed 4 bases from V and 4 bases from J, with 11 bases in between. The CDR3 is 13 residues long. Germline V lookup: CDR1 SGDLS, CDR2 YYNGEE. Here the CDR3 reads CASSPQDSYGYTF. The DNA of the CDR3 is TGTGCCAGCAGCCCCCAGGACAGCTATGGCTACACCTTC.

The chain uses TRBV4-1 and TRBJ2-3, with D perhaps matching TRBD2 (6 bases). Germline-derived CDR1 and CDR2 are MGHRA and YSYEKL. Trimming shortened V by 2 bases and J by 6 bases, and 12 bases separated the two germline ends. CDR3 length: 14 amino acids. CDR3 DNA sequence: TGCGCCAGCAGCCAATGGACTGGGGGGGATACGCAGTATTTT. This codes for CASSQWTGGDTQYF.